The 31 T cell receptor beta chains listed next were all sequenced from one sample in a study of cytomegalovirus exposure and HLA in healthy donors. This PCR relied on a set of 60 Vbeta primers and 13 Jbeta primers. Clones were read by immunoSEQ multiplex PCR, and TCRdb kept only the in-frame ones, dropping some. Of 150,000 or so clones listed, around 80% are singletons. Source material: PBMCs. These receptors were taken from a woman in her forties in good health and CMV-seronegative.

This clone has just a few counts. V and J are TRBV27 and TRBJ2-7; 7 nucleotides match TRBD1. Germline CDR1 MNHEY, CDR2 SMNVEV (reference sequence). V gave up 0 bases and J gave up 3 bases; unmatched junction bases: 5. The CDR3 is 15 residues long. The CDR3: CASSLSGTAVYEQYF. CDR3 nucleotide sequence: TGTGCCAGCAGTTTATCCGGGACAGCAGTCTACGAGCAGTACTTC.

This clone was seen just once. CDR3 residues: CASSGSPGSYEQYF. The CDR3, as DNA: TGTGCCAGCAGCGGGAGCCCTGGATCCTACGAGCAGTACTTC. The V call is TRBV7-2, the J call TRBJ2-7, with a tentative D call TRBD2 (5 bases). The germline gives CDR1 SGHTA, CDR2 FQGNSA. This CDR3 contains 14 residues. With 5 bases removed from V and 1 base from J, the gap between germline ends came to 12 bases.

The rearrangement joins TRBV5-5 to TRBJ1-2; 7 bases align to TRBD1. Germline CDR1 and CDR2: SGHKS and YYEKEE (reference sequence). With V trimmed by 4 bases and J by 2 bases, 5 bases remained unmatched. The CDR3 loop spans 14 amino acids. The DNA for the CDR3 is TGTGCCAGCAGCCTCAGGGGGACGAACTATGGCTACACCTTC. This encodes CASSLRGTNYGYTF.

The gene calls are TRBV29-1 and TRBJ2-1; 10 bases match TRBD1. The CDR3 contains 14 residues. V was clipped by 4 bases and J by 10 bases; unmatched bases: 10. The germline CDR1 and CDR2 sequences are SQVTM and ANQGSEA. The CDR3 here is CSVGGQGLESEQFF. CDR3 bases: TGCAGCGTTGGGGGACAGGGGTTAGAGTCAGAGCAGTTCTTC.

The V and J genes are TRBV7-6 and TRBJ2-7; TRBD1 matches at 7 bases. Unmatched junction bases numbered 10, after V lost 5 bases and J lost 6 bases. The germline V gene has CDR1 SGHVS and CDR2 FNYEAQ. The CDR3 runs to 14 residues. The CDR3 DNA reads TGTGCCAGCAGCCCCCGAGGGGGCATCTCCGAGCAGTACTTC. It codes for CASSPRGGISEQYF.

V and J are TRBV30 and TRBJ1-4, with 8 bases fitting TRBD1. The CDR3 has 14 residues. Germline V gene lookup returns CDR1 GTSNPN and CDR2 SVGIG (reference sequence). V was clipped by 2 bases and J by 8 bases; unmatched bases: 7. Written as DNA, the CDR3 is TGTGCCTGGAGTCGGGGGCAGGGGGCAGAAAAACTGTTTTTT. It encodes CAWSRGQGAEKLFF.

The genes are TRBV5-4 and TRBJ1-6; weak D call: TRBD1 (5 bases). This CDR3 comprises 14 residues. Germline V gene sequence: CDR1 SGHNT, CDR2 YYREEE (reference sequence). Trimming left V 1 base short and J 5 bases short, with 7 bases between. CDR3 sequence: CASSLFRDNSPLHF. The CDR3 nucleotides are TGTGCCAGCAGCTTGTTCAGGGATAATTCACCCCTCCACTTT.

This clone was picked up one time. V is TRBV11-3 and J is TRBJ2-4, with D perhaps matching TRBD2 (5 bases). Germline assignment: CDR1 SGHNT and CDR2 YENEEA. V was cut by 3 bases and J by 9 bases, with 9 bases left in between. This CDR3 spans 12 amino acids. This CDR3 is CASSFPGSIQYF. CDR3 DNA: TGTGCCAGCAGCTTCCCTGGGAGCATTCAGTACTTC.

The J gene is TRBJ1-1, the V gene TRBV5-4, with 8 bases aligning to TRBD1. CDR1 SGHNT and CDR2 YYREEE come from the germline V gene (reference sequence). The CDR3 length is 14 residues. The V segment lost 4 bases and the J segment 1 base; nucleotides outside the gene matches: 3. CDR3 protein: CASSPGQGNTEAFF. The CDR3, as DNA: TGTGCCAGCAGCCCAGGACAGGGGAACACTGAAGCTTTCTTT.

This chain joins TRBV6-6 and TRBJ1-6; 7 bases align to TRBD1. The germline V gene has CDR1 MNHNY and CDR2 SVGAGI (reference sequence). CDR3 length: 14 residues. The V and J ends lost 7 bases and 8 bases, in that order; junction bases with no gene match: 8. Here the CDR3 reads CASNDRAGDSPLHF. The CDR3 nucleotides are TGTGCCAGCAATGACAGGGCTGGGGATTCACCCCTCCACTTT.

The table lists this clone with a count of one. The chain recombines TRBV7-2 with TRBJ2-1; 10 bases match TRBD2. CDR3 length: 15 amino acids. Germline V lookup: CDR1 SGHTA, CDR2 FQGNSA. J gave up 10 bases and V 0 bases, and 6 bases lay outside the gene matches. In DNA, the CDR3 is TGTGCCAGCAGCTTAGCGGCTAGCGGGGGCCGAGAGCAGTTCTTC. It is translated as CASSLAASGGREQFF.

The chain couples TRBV30 to TRBJ2-2, with D possibly being TRBD2 (5 bases). This CDR3 has 14 residues. Germline-derived CDR1 and CDR2 are GTSNPN and SVGIG (reference sequence). Trimming stripped 3 bases from V and 0 bases from J, with 8 bases between. DNA for the CDR3: TGTGCCTGGAGGGCGGGCTCGAACACCGGGGAGCTGTTTTTT. It translates to CAWRAGSNTGELFF.

Comment on this clone: Other nucleotide sequences from this sample produce the same CDR3. The chain is built from TRBV4-1 and TRBJ2-7; TRBD2 aligns across 15 bases. Trimming took 3 bases from V and 3 from J; bases not matched to a gene: 0. The V gene's germline CDR1 is MGHRA and CDR2 YSYEKL. This CDR3 has 15 amino acids. The DNA of the CDR3 is TGCGCCAGCAGCCAGGGACTAGCGGGGGGCTACGAGCAGTACTTC. Protein sequence: CASSQGLAGGYEQYF.

CDR3 amino acids: CASSLSRDYEQYF. The CDR3 bases are TGCGCCAGCAGCTTGAGCCGGGACTACGAGCAGTACTTC. V gene TRBV5-1 combines with J gene TRBJ2-7; possibly TRBD2 for D (5 bases). The CDR3 sequence is 13 residues long. V lost 1 base, J lost 3 bases, and 8 bases lay in between. The germline V gene encodes CDR1 SGHRS and CDR2 YFSETQ.

The V and J genes are TRBV2 and TRBJ1-6; 7 bases fit TRBD1. J gave up 5 bases and V 6 bases, and 4 bases lay outside the gene matches. Germline V lookup: CDR1 SNHLY, CDR2 FYNNEI. The CDR3 contains 14 residues. The CDR3 reads CASRRQGNNSPLHF. CDR3 bases: TGTGCCAGCAGAAGACAGGGCAATAATTCACCCCTCCACTTT.

This chain uses TRBV11-2 with TRBJ2-3, with no clear D. The V gene's germline CDR1 is SGHAT and CDR2 FQNNGV. Trimming pared 0 bases from V and 5 bases from J, leaving 12 bases between. The CDR3 runs 15 residues. Here the CDR3 DNA reads TGTGCCAGCAGCTTAGACGGCCAGTCGGGAGATACGCAGTATTTT. This sequence encodes CASSLDGQSGDTQYF.

The rearrangement joins TRBV5-1 to TRBJ2-3, with unresolved D. This CDR3 has 12 amino acids. CDR1 and CDR2 (germline): SGHRS, YFSETQ. The ends were cut back, 5 bases at V and 0 bases at J, with 4 bases in the middle. CDR3 region: CASRRSTDTQYF. The CDR3 DNA is TGCGCCAGCAGACGGAGCACAGATACGCAGTATTTT.

The chain has TRBV7-6 and TRBJ1-1; 7 bases align to TRBD1. V lost 5 bases, J lost 1 base, and 7 bases stayed unmatched. CDR1 is SGHVS, CDR2 FNYEAQ, per germline. The CDR3 length is 15 residues. The CDR3 spells CASSPRQGANTEAFF. DNA for the CDR3: TGTGCCAGCAGCCCTCGACAGGGTGCGAACACTGAAGCTTTCTTT.

In this sample, this clone turned up a few times. The CDR3 bases are TGTGCCAGCAGTGAAGCGTGGACAGGGCAAAGCTCCTACAATGAGCAGTTCTTC. Its protein is CASSEAWTGQSSYNEQFF. V gene TRBV6-1 combines with J gene TRBJ2-1; 8 nucleotides align to TRBD1. This CDR3 has 18 amino acids. The germline gives CDR1 MNHNS, CDR2 SASEGT. With 0 bases clipped from V and 0 bases from J, the junction kept 7 bases outside the gene matches.

The J gene is TRBJ2-4, the V gene TRBV30; 8 bases align to TRBD1. The CDR3 loop spans 17 amino acids. The trim removed 1 base at V and 5 bases at J, leaving 13 bases unmatched. The V gene's germline CDR1 is GTSNPN and CDR2 SVGIG (reference sequence). The CDR3 spells CAWSAKTGTGTENIQYF. The DNA for the CDR3 is TGTGCCTGGAGTGCTAAGACCGGGACAGGAACGGAAAACATTCAGTACTTC.

The chain uses TRBV7-9 and TRBJ2-7; 9 positions match TRBD1. The CDR3 runs to 15 residues. Germline-derived CDR1 and CDR2 are SEHNR and FQNEAQ (reference sequence). V lost 4 bases and J lost 3; bases outside the gene matches: 7. Here the CDR3 DNA reads TGTGCCAGCAGCTCCCCCGGGACAGGGATCTACGAGCAGTACTTC. Translating gives CASSSPGTGIYEQYF.

V usage is TRBV4-1 and J usage is TRBJ1-5, with a possible D match to TRBD1 (5 bases). Per the germline V gene, CDR1 is MGHRA and CDR2 is YSYEKL. The CDR3 has 13 amino acids. Trimming pared 6 bases from V and 7 bases from J, leaving 13 bases between. CDR3 DNA sequence: TGCGCCAGCAGTCTAACAGACAGACAGCCCCAGCATTTT. Translated, it gives CASSLTDRQPQHF.

The chain joins TRBV5-1 to TRBJ2-5, with D unclear. Germline CDR1 is SGHRS and CDR2 is YFSETQ. The CDR3 has 13 residues. V shed 0 bases and J shed 4 bases, with 7 bases lying between them. CDR3 in amino acids: CASSLELSETQYF. For the CDR3, the DNA is TGCGCCAGCAGCTTGGAACTCTCAGAGACCCAGTACTTC.

The J gene is TRBJ2-7, the V gene TRBV9; a weak D match, TRBD2 (5 bases). The CDR3 has 16 residues. Between the trimmed V and J ends, which lost 0 bases and 0 bases, there was a span of 13 bases. CDR1 SGDLS and CDR2 YYNGEE come from the germline V gene. The CDR3 DNA is TGTGCCAGCAGCGTAGGGGCGGGTGACATCTCCTACGAGCAGTACTTC. This codes for CASSVGAGDISYEQYF.

The CDR3 DNA sequence: TGTGCCAGCAGCTTAGAAGCAGGATCGACCTACGAGCAGTACTTC. This encodes CASSLEAGSTYEQYF. V and J are TRBV5-4 and TRBJ2-7; no firm D call. The V and J ends lost 2 bases and 2 bases respectively, with 14 bases between them. Germline values: CDR1 SGHNT, CDR2 YYREEE (reference sequence). The CDR3 contains 15 residues. The whole variable domain, remainder taken from reference TRBV5-4 and TRBJ2-7, is ETGVTQSPTHLIKTRGQQVTLRCSSQSGHNTVSWYQQALGQGPQFIFQYYREEENGRGNFPPRFSGLQFPNYSSELNVNALELDDSALYLCASSLEAGSTYEQYFGPGTRLTVT.

The rearrangement joins TRBV29-1 to TRBJ1-2; D is perhaps TRBD1 (5 bases). V lost 7 bases to trimming and J lost 3 bases, with 12 bases between them. This CDR3 is 12 amino acids long. Germline V gene sequence: CDR1 SQVTM, CDR2 ANQGSEA. The CDR3 loop is CSGQGEDYGYTF. CDR3 DNA sequence: TGCAGCGGTCAAGGGGAAGACTATGGCTACACCTTC.

In its sample, this clone was seen once. This chain connects TRBV5-1 to TRBJ2-2; TRBD2 matches at 14 bases. With 5 bases clipped from V and 0 bases from J, the junction kept 3 bases outside the gene matches. The CDR3 loop spans 17 amino acids. Germline lookup yields CDR1 SGHRS and CDR2 YFSETQ. In DNA form, the CDR3 reads TGCGCCAGCAGGGGACTAGCGGGGGTCGCGAACACCGGGGAGCTGTTTTTT. Translated, it gives CASRGLAGVANTGELFF.

The chain combines TRBV4-2 with TRBJ1-1; the D is unclear. The germline gives CDR1 LGHNA, CDR2 YNFKEQ. V lost 1 base and J 3 bases, leaving 6 bases between the germline ends. This CDR3 contains 13 residues. The CDR3 nucleotides read TGTGCCAGCAGCCAAGCCGGGGACACTGAAGCTTTCTTT. Translation: CASSQAGDTEAFF.

V is TRBV5-6 and J is TRBJ2-6, with 9 bases aligning to TRBD2. Germline V gene data show CDR1 as SGHDT and CDR2 as YYEEEE. With 5 bases clipped from V and 3 bases from J, the junction kept 9 bases outside the gene matches. The CDR3 is made up of 17 amino acids. The CDR3 region has the DNA TGTGCCAGCAGAGAGCTATTAGCGGGAGTTGGGGCCAACGTCCTGACTTTC. Its translation is CASRELLAGVGANVLTF.

The CDR3 bases are TGTGCCAGCAGCGGACTAGCGGGAGATACGCAGTATTTT. It is translated as CASSGLAGDTQYF. V is TRBV2 and J is TRBJ2-3; 11 bases map to TRBD2. Germline lookup yields CDR1 SNHLY and CDR2 FYNNEI. This CDR3 has 13 amino acids. The junction had 1 base not matched to a gene; V was cut back by 6 bases and J by 5 bases.

A single count supports this clone. The V and J genes are TRBV6-4 and TRBJ2-3; D call uncertain. Germline assignment: CDR1 MRHNA and CDR2 SNTAGT. Trimming removed 2 bases at V and 3 bases at J, with 6 bases between. The CDR3 sequence is 13 residues long. CDR3 DNA: TGTGCCAGCAGTGACAAGACTACAGATACGCAGTATTTT. As protein: CASSDKTTDTQYF.